This TCR beta chain was captured in a study of regulatory T cells in long-lasting Graves disease. Study-wide findings and caveats: Not thyroid tissue but only peripheral blood was studied.

Time point given: newly diagnosed GD, antithyroid drugs for less than 3 months. There was RNA extracted from PBMCs, and the TCR library was made from it. Through Arm-PCR of CDR3 regions and iRepertoire HTBI primers, TCR beta libraries were built. TCRdb fed the multiplex PCR reads into MiXCR, producing one record per CDR3 protein. The sample has 450,000 to 500,000 distinct CDR3 sequences, about 17% seen once. This clonotype was seen many times. Its antigen is not identified. These data were likewise used in another study, on T cells in Graves' hyperthyroidism and ophthalmopathy.

Sequenced material: peripheral blood mononuclear cells (PBMCs), taken at new diagnosis, from a patient treated with antithyroid drugs. This TCR was sampled from a man aged 35 to 55 with Graves disease.

CDR3 region: CSAEREETQYF. CDR3 sequence (DNA): TGCAGTGCCGAGCGTGAAGAGACCCAGTACTTC. This chain connects TRBV20-1 to TRBJ2-5, with D unresolved. This CDR3 is 11 amino acids long. Germline CDR1 DFQATT, CDR2 SNEGSKA (reference sequence). V lost 6 bases, J lost 3 bases, and 8 bases lay in between.